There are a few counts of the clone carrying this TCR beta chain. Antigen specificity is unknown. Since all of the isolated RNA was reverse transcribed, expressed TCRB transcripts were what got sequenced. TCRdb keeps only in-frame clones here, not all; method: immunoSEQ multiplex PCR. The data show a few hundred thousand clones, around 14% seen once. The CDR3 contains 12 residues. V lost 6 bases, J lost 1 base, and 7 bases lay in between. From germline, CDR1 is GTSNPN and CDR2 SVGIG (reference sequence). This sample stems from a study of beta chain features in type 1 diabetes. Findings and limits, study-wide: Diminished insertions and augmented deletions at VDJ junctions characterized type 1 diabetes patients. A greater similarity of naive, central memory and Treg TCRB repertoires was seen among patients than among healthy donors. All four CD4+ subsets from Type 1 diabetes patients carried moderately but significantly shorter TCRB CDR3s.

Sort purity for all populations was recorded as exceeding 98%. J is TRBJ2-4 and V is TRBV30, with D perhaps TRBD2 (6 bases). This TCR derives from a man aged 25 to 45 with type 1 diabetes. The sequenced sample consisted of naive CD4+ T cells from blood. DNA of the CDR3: TGTGCCTGTCGGGAGGCCAAAAACATTCAGTACTTC. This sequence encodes CACREAKNIQYF.